Below, 26 T cell receptor beta chains from the same sample are listed, as sequenced in a study of T-cell memory formation after mild COVID-19. TCRdb independently ran MiXCR on the 5' RACE reads; one entry per CDR3 protein. This sample yields fewer than 650,000 distinct CDR3 sequences, of which 15% to 20% are seen a single time; about 8.1% belongs to the top ten. Input material: PBMCs or a T cell subset sorted from them (not recorded which). The receptors originated from an adult woman who had mild COVID-19 (a few samples of this study predate the infection). Cell type and time point are not known.

This sequence joins TRBV24-1 and TRBJ2-1; 9 nucleotides line up with TRBD2. Germline assignment: CDR1 KGHDR and CDR2 SFDVKD. The CDR3 extends over 15 amino acids. The V and J ends lost 7 bases and 8 bases, in that order; junction bases with no gene match: 11. CDR3 protein: CATSAGTSSGDEQFF. DNA of the CDR3: TGTGCCACCAGCGCCGGGACTAGCAGTGGGGATGAGCAGTTCTTC.

This clonotype was detected a few times. The chain recombines TRBV7-2 with TRBJ2-7, with no clear D. The germline gives CDR1 SGHTA, CDR2 FQGNSA. This CDR3 is 12 amino acids long. V was shortened by 5 bases and J by 0 bases, with 5 bases between the two germline ends. Here the CDR3 DNA reads TGTGCCAGCAGCCACACCTCCTACGAGCAGTACTTC. Encoded protein: CASSHTSYEQYF.

The rearrangement links TRBV2 to TRBJ2-2; D is perhaps TRBD1 (6 bases). The CDR3 extends over 15 amino acids. The V end was cut by 4 bases, the J end by 6 bases, with 15 bases between. Looked up from germline, CDR1 is SNHLY and CDR2 is FYNNEI. The CDR3 region is CASSGTGRESGELFF. CDR3 sequence (DNA): TGTGCCAGCAGTGGAACAGGGCGAGAATCCGGGGAGCTGTTTTTT.

Notes on this clonotype: Being one base from a much bigger clone, this may be a read error. The rearrangement uses TRBV30 and TRBJ1-1; D gene uncertain. Trimming shortened V by 0 bases and J by 5 bases, and 7 bases separated the two germline ends. The CDR3 sequence is 12 residues long. CDR1 and CDR2 (germline): GTSNPN, SVGIG (reference sequence). The chain's CDR3 is CAWSVGKTEAFF. The DNA of the CDR3 is TGTGCCTGGAGTGTAGGGAAAACTGAAGCTTTCTTT.

This chain joins TRBV30 and TRBJ1-4, with D maybe TRBD1 (6 bases). The CDR3 length is 13 residues. Germline CDR1 reads GTSNPN; CDR2 reads SVGIG (reference sequence). With 7 bases removed from V and 4 bases from J, the gap between germline ends came to 13 bases. For the CDR3, the DNA is TGTGCCTCGTGGGGGCAGATTAATGAAAAACTGTTTTTT. Translated: CASWGQINEKLFF.

The chain is built from TRBV12-3 or TRBV12-4 and TRBJ2-5; D uncertain. This CDR3 is built from 14 residues. Trimming removed 3 bases at V and 4 bases at J, with 12 bases between. The CDR3 is CASSFFGRPETQYF. CDR3 bases: TGTGCCAGCAGTTTTTTTGGCCGACCAGAGACCCAGTACTTC.

Only a few counts were recorded for this clonotype. This chain uses TRBV9 with TRBJ1-2; 7 bases line up with TRBD1. The CDR3 sequence is 12 residues long. The germline gives CDR1 SGDLS, CDR2 YYNGEE. The V gene end was trimmed by 3 bases and the J gene end by 4 bases; junction bases not matched to a gene: 0. CDR3 loop: CASSGDSYGYTF. The CDR3 nucleotides read TGTGCCAGCAGCGGGGACAGCTATGGCTACACCTTC.

This clonotype was seen only a few times. The rearrangement links TRBV5-1 to TRBJ1-1, with D possibly TRBD1 on 6 matching bases. Germline V gene data show CDR1 as SGHRS and CDR2 as YFSETQ. V lost 4 bases, J lost 9 bases, and 19 bases lay in between. The CDR3 consists of 14 residues. CDR3 coding DNA: TGCGCCAGCAGCCTGGGGGGCGCAGGGGAAAAAGCTTTCTTT. Amino acids: CASSLGGAGEKAFF.

The V and J genes are TRBV5-5 and TRBJ2-5, with unresolved D. Trimming took 2 bases from V and 5 from J, leaving 13 bases between them. This CDR3 is 14 amino acids long. The germline V gene has CDR1 SGHKS and CDR2 YYEKEE (reference sequence). The CDR3 loop reads CASSLASDWETQYF. CDR3 bases: TGTGCCAGCAGCTTAGCGAGCGATTGGGAGACCCAGTACTTC.

The CDR3 sequence is CASSVGQGGHNEQFF. The CDR3 bases are TGTGCCAGCAGCGTGGGACAAGGAGGGCACAATGAGCAGTTCTTC. The rearrangement links TRBV9 to TRBJ2-1; D may correspond to TRBD1 or TRBD2 (6 bases each). Trimming took 2 bases from V and 5 from J, leaving 14 bases between them. Germline-derived CDR1 and CDR2 are SGDLS and YYNGEE. This CDR3 region has 15 residues. Combining the CDR3 with reference TRBV9 and TRBJ2-1 gives the whole variable domain DSGVTQTPKHLITATGQRVTLRCSPRSGDLSVYWYQQSLDQGLQFLIQYYNGEERAKGNILERFSAQQFPDLHSELNLSSLELGDSALYFCASSVGQGGHNEQFFGPGTRLTVL.

The chain couples TRBV5-5 to TRBJ1-2; possible D gene TRBD1, 5 bases. Germline V gene lookup returns CDR1 SGHKS and CDR2 YYEKEE (reference sequence). This CDR3 spans 15 amino acids. Trimming left V 0 bases short and J 3 bases short, with 12 bases between. CDR3 loop: CASSLVGEQDYGYTF. The CDR3 DNA reads as TGTGCCAGCAGCTTGGTGGGGGAGCAGGACTATGGCTACACCTTC.

This chain uses TRBV16 with TRBJ2-1; D is undetermined. CDR1 is KGHSY, CDR2 FQNENV, per germline. The CDR3 spans 15 residues. V lost 0 bases and J 0 bases, leaving 6 bases between the germline ends. The CDR3 sequence is CASSQSRSSYNEQFF. CDR3 DNA: TGTGCCAGCAGCCAATCAAGGAGCTCCTACAATGAGCAGTTCTTC.

This clonotype has a handful of counts. The chain recombines TRBV7-2 with TRBJ2-7, with 9 bases matching TRBD1. Germline V lookup: CDR1 SGHTA, CDR2 FQGNSA. The CDR3 is made up of 14 amino acids. V was clipped by 5 bases and J by 2 bases; unmatched bases: 4. The DNA for the CDR3 is TGTGCCAGCAGCATTGACAGGGGGGCCTACGAGCAGTACTTC. It translates to CASSIDRGAYEQYF.

This clonotype was picked up many times. This chain's CDR3 is CASSSRGQGTDTQYF. The CDR3 DNA reads as TGTGCCAGCAGCAGCAGGGGGCAGGGCACAGATACGCAGTATTTT. The chain carries TRBV13 and TRBJ2-3, with 8 bases matching TRBD1. The V and J ends lost 5 bases and 1 base, in that order; junction bases with no gene match: 5. Germline loops: CDR1 PRHDT, CDR2 FYEKMQ (reference sequence). The CDR3 is 15 residues long.

This clonotype was seen only a few times. The V and J genes are TRBV9 and TRBJ1-6; a possible D gene is TRBD1 (6 bases). The CDR3 is made up of 15 amino acids. Germline V CDR1 and CDR2: SGDLS, YYNGEE. Trimming cost V 8 bases and J 4 bases, with 16 bases left between them. CDR3 sequence reads: CASSGQPSYNSPLHF. The CDR3 nucleotides are TGTGCCAGTTCTGGACAGCCATCTTATAATTCACCCCTCCACTTT.

This clonotype appeared a few times. The chain carries TRBV7-9 and TRBJ2-3; possible D gene TRBD1, 6 bases. The length of the CDR3 is 14 residues. CDR1 is SEHNR, CDR2 FQNEAQ, per germline (reference sequence). The ends were cut back, 5 bases at V and 4 bases at J, with 13 bases in the middle. The chain's CDR3 is CASSHGRGPDTQYF. In DNA form, the CDR3 reads TGTGCCAGCAGCCATGGCAGGGGTCCAGATACGCAGTATTTT.

In its sample, this clonotype was seen a few times. This chain uses TRBV7-9 with TRBJ2-1; 10 positions match TRBD2. Germline CDR1 SEHNR, CDR2 FQNEAQ (reference sequence). The CDR3 totals 16 residues. The V and J ends lost 5 bases and 0 bases, in that order; junction bases with no gene match: 4. CDR3: CASSPASGSSYNEQFF. The DNA for the CDR3 is TGTGCCAGCAGCCCAGCTAGCGGGAGCTCCTACAATGAGCAGTTCTTC.

This clonotype has just a few counts. J is TRBJ1-5 and V is TRBV5-6; maybe TRBD1 (6 bases). The CDR3 sequence is 14 residues long. Trimming stripped 2 bases from V and 4 bases from J, with 10 bases between. CDR1 and CDR2 (germline): SGHDT, YYEEEE. CDR3 residues: CASSFGTPNQPQHF. The CDR3 bases are TGTGCCAGCAGCTTCGGGACACCTAATCAGCCCCAGCATTTT.

V is TRBV5-1 and J is TRBJ2-7, with a possible D match to TRBD1 (6 bases). This CDR3 has 14 residues. The V gene's germline CDR1 is SGHRS and CDR2 YFSETQ. V was shortened by 4 bases and J by 3 bases, with 14 bases between the two germline ends. CDR3 sequence reads: CASSVRDRIYEQYF. CDR3 coding DNA: TGCGCCAGCAGCGTTCGAGACAGGATCTACGAGCAGTACTTC.

This clonotype was detected a few times. The chain couples TRBV4-2 to TRBJ1-2; D unclear. Trimming removed 0 bases from V and 4 bases from J, with 12 bases in between. This CDR3 is 15 amino acids long. CDR1 and CDR2 from the germline V gene are LGHNA and YNFKEQ. CDR3 in DNA: TGTGCCAGCAGCCAAGAGAGGTCCAGGACCTATGGCTACACCTTC. It encodes CASSQERSRTYGYTF.

The chain couples TRBV6-6 to TRBJ1-5, with no clear D. Germline V CDR1 and CDR2: MNHNY, SVGAGI (reference sequence). This CDR3 has 13 amino acids. The V and J ends lost 0 bases and 5 bases respectively, with 5 bases between them. CDR3 residues: CASSYSQDQPQHF. The CDR3 DNA reads as TGTGCCAGCAGTTACTCCCAGGATCAGCCCCAGCATTTT.

The J gene is TRBJ1-1, the V gene TRBV9; 9 bases fit TRBD1. CDR3 size: 14 residues. V trimming: 0 bases; J trimming: 12 bases; junction bases outside the gene matches: 9. Germline V gene data show CDR1 as SGDLS and CDR2 as YYNGEE. Written as DNA, the CDR3 is TGTGCCAGCAGCGTAGGAGTCGATGGGACAGGGCCTTTCTTT. This encodes CASSVGVDGTGPFF.

V and J are TRBV19 and TRBJ2-1; 7 nucleotides line up with TRBD1. CDR1 is LNHDA, CDR2 SQIVND, per germline (reference sequence). Unmatched junction bases numbered 8, after V lost 5 bases and J lost 7 bases. The CDR3 is 14 residues long. CDR3: CASSAGDSRNEQFF. CDR3 bases: TGTGCCAGTAGTGCCGGGGACAGCCGTAATGAGCAGTTCTTC.

V gene TRBV12-3 or TRBV12-4 combines with J gene TRBJ2-7; 7 nucleotides align to TRBD2. The trim removed 7 bases at V and 7 bases at J, leaving 4 bases unmatched. CDR3 length: 11 amino acids. The CDR3 DNA is TGTGCCAGCACCCTGGGAGGGGAGCAGTACTTC. Encoded protein: CASTLGGEQYF.

The rearrangement links TRBV7-2 to TRBJ2-1; 7 positions agree with TRBD2. V lost 1 base to trimming and J lost 4 bases; unmatched junction nucleotides: 7. Germline assignment: CDR1 SGHTA and CDR2 FQGNSA. This CDR3 has 16 amino acids. The CDR3 protein is CASSLVGGSGYNEQFF. The CDR3 region has the DNA TGTGCCAGCAGCTTAGTGGGCGGGAGTGGGTACAATGAGCAGTTCTTC.

This chain uses TRBV7-2 with TRBJ2-3; 9 positions agree with TRBD2. Germline CDR1 reads SGHTA; CDR2 reads FQGNSA. J lost 4 bases, V lost 5 bases, and 10 bases had no gene match. The CDR3 contains 16 residues. For the CDR3, the DNA is TGTGCCAGCAGCATTGAGGCGACTAGCGGCGCAGATACGCAGTATTTT. Translation: CASSIEATSGADTQYF.